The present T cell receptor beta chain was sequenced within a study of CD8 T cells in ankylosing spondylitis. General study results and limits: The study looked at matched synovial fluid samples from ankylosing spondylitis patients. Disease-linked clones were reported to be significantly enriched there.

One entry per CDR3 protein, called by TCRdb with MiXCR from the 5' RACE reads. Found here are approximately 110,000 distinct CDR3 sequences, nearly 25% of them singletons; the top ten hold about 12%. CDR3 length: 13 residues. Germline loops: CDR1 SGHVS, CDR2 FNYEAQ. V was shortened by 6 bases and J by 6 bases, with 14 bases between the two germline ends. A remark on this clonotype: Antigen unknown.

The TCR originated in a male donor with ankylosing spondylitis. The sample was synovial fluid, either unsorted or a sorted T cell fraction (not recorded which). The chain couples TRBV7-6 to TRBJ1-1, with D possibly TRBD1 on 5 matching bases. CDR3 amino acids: CASSPWGVSEAFF. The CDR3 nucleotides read TGTGCCAGCAGTCCCTGGGGGGTATCTGAAGCTTTCTTT.